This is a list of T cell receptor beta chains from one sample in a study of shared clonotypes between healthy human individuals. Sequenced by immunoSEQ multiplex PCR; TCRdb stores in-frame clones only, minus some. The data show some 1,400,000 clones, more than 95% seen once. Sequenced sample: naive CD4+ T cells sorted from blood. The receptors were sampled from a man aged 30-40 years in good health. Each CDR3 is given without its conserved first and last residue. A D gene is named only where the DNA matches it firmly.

CDR3aa: ASSIGQYTGELF; j_gene: TRBJ2-2; d_gene: -; v_gene: TRBV19
CDR3aa: ASSHRTGRGTEAF; j_gene: TRBJ1-1; d_gene: TRBD1; v_gene: TRBV14
CDR3aa: ATSRDVGETQY; j_gene: TRBJ2-5; d_gene: -; v_gene: TRBV15
CDR3aa: ASSYSSPVLEKLF; j_gene: TRBJ1-4; d_gene: -; v_gene: TRBV6-5
CDR3aa: ASNEPGSNYEQY; j_gene: TRBJ2-7; d_gene: -; v_gene: TRBV6-6
CDR3aa: ATGTDGDTEAF; j_gene: TRBJ1-1; d_gene: -; v_gene: TRBV15
CDR3aa: ASSLGTGTRPYEQY; j_gene: TRBJ2-7; d_gene: -; v_gene: TRBV5-1
CDR3aa: ASSVGQIYNTEAF; j_gene: TRBJ1-1; d_gene: -; v_gene: TRBV9
CDR3aa: ASSPGQANIQY; j_gene: TRBJ2-4; d_gene: -; v_gene: TRBV18
CDR3aa: ASRPTGYTGELF; j_gene: TRBJ2-2; d_gene: -; v_gene: TRBV6-6
CDR3aa: ASSYGLWETQY; j_gene: TRBJ2-5; d_gene: -; v_gene: TRBV7-2
CDR3aa: ASSLGPGNTEAF; j_gene: TRBJ1-1; d_gene: -; v_gene: TRBV7-9
CDR3aa: ASSGIYTDTQY; j_gene: TRBJ2-3; d_gene: -; v_gene: TRBV25-1
CDR3aa: ASSVERGLNYNEQF; j_gene: TRBJ2-1; d_gene: -; v_gene: TRBV9
CDR3aa: SVQVGAWDQPQH; j_gene: TRBJ1-5; d_gene: -; v_gene: TRBV29-1
CDR3aa: ASDGHSGKITGELF; j_gene: TRBJ2-2; d_gene: TRBD2; v_gene: TRBV28
CDR3aa: ASGLETGNEQF; j_gene: TRBJ2-1; d_gene: -; v_gene: TRBV12-5
CDR3aa: ASSLEPAYEQY; j_gene: TRBJ2-7; d_gene: -; v_gene: TRBV7-2
CDR3aa: ASSVGGQSSDTQY; j_gene: TRBJ2-3; d_gene: -; v_gene: TRBV9
CDR3aa: ASSPHLDGEKLF; j_gene: TRBJ1-4; d_gene: -; v_gene: TRBV2
CDR3aa: ASRSAGNTGELF; j_gene: TRBJ2-2; d_gene: -; v_gene: TRBV5-1
CDR3aa: ASSLTGPTNEKLF; j_gene: TRBJ1-4; d_gene: -; v_gene: TRBV7-6
CDR3aa: ASSQEAYRPYNEQF; j_gene: TRBJ2-1; d_gene: -; v_gene: TRBV14
CDR3aa: ATSRDLGSPAGGYT; j_gene: TRBJ1-2; d_gene: -; v_gene: TRBV15
CDR3aa: ASSFIPSGAGGTQY; j_gene: TRBJ2-5; d_gene: TRBD2; v_gene: TRBV28
CDR3aa: ASRKTEPYNEQF; j_gene: TRBJ2-1; d_gene: -; v_gene: TRBV14
CDR3aa: AISEGQGLLEQY; j_gene: TRBJ2-7; d_gene: TRBD1; v_gene: TRBV10-3
CDR3aa: ASSSNKEGYEQY; j_gene: TRBJ2-7; d_gene: -; v_gene: TRBV11-3
CDR3aa: ASSENNPYEQY; j_gene: TRBJ2-7; d_gene: -; v_gene: TRBV2
CDR3aa: ASSQVGRVGDTQY; j_gene: TRBJ2-3; d_gene: -; v_gene: TRBV4-2
CDR3aa: ASSVFQRATDTQY; j_gene: TRBJ2-3; d_gene: -; v_gene: TRBV9